These 12 T cell receptor beta chains came from one sample sequenced in a study of blood T cell repertoires in COVID-19. Profiling relied on immunoSEQ multiplex PCR, and the TCRdb table lists in-frame clones only, not all of them. The sample consists of under 200,000 clones, about four fifths of them appearing once. Sequenced material: PBMCs or T cells enriched from blood (not recorded which). The receptor source for this set is a man aged 50 to 59 who had recovered from COVID-19.

This rearrangement joins TRBV7-2 to TRBJ2-1; possibly TRBD2 for D (5 bases). Germline CDR1 is SGHTA and CDR2 is FQGNSA. The CDR3 consists of 13 residues. V gave up 1 base and J gave up 7 bases, with 8 bases separating them. CDR3 amino acids: CASSLDRGNEQFF. CDR3 bases: TGTGCCAGCAGCTTAGACCGGGGAAATGAGCAGTTCTTC.

V and J are TRBV7-2 and TRBJ1-2, with no clear D. Germline V gene data show CDR1 as SGHTA and CDR2 as FQGNSA. The CDR3 loop spans 14 amino acids. Between the trimmed V and J ends, which lost 4 bases and 7 bases, there was a span of 16 bases. CDR3 DNA sequence: TGTGCCAGCAGCTCCTGGGCCCAGCAAGGTGGCTACACCTTC. Translated, it gives CASSSWAQQGGYTF.

The chain carries TRBV7-9 and TRBJ1-2, with a possible D match to TRBD1 (5 bases). Germline CDR1 is SEHNR and CDR2 is FQNEAQ (reference sequence). The CDR3 totals 14 residues. The germline V and J ends were trimmed by 2 bases and 1 base, with 8 bases remaining between them. The chain's CDR3 is CASSLTGDNYGYTF. CDR3 DNA: TGTGCCAGCAGCTTAACAGGTGATAACTATGGCTACACCTTC.

The genes are TRBV7-2 and TRBJ1-4, with 8 positions matching TRBD1. CDR1 and CDR2 (germline): SGHTA, FQGNSA. The CDR3 is made up of 15 amino acids. With V trimmed by 1 base and J by 7 bases, 5 bases remained unmatched. This chain's CDR3 is CASSLGWQGAEKLFF. The CDR3, as DNA: TGTGCCAGCAGCTTAGGCTGGCAGGGGGCTGAAAAACTGTTTTTT.

This clone was seen only once. This chain connects TRBV3-1 (or the pseudogene TRBV3-2) to TRBJ2-5; possibly TRBD2 for D (6 bases). This CDR3 contains 17 residues. In germline, CDR1 is LGHDT, CDR2 YNNKEL (reference sequence). Deletions cut 4 bases from V and 4 bases from J, with 22 bases between. CDR3 in DNA: TGTGCCAGCAGCCGCTTGGCGGGGCGGGGAGATTTAGAGACCCAGTACTTC. Protein product: CASSRLAGRGDLETQYF.

The V gene is TRBV28, the J gene TRBJ1-5; the match to TRBD1 covers 7 bases. The germline V gene has CDR1 MDHEN and CDR2 SYDVKM. Trimming took 3 bases from V and 4 from J; bases not matched to a gene: 9. This CDR3 contains 16 residues. CDR3 in amino acids: CASSLGGQSFNQPQHF. CDR3 sequence (DNA): TGTGCCAGCAGTTTGGGGGGACAGTCTTTTAATCAGCCCCAGCATTTT.

V usage is TRBV5-1 and J usage is TRBJ2-3; 8 nucleotides line up with TRBD1. The length of the CDR3 is 15 residues. Germline trimming cut 1 base from V and 3 bases from J; bases unmatched to any gene: 4. Germline V lookup: CDR1 SGHRS, CDR2 YFSETQ. CDR3 sequence reads: CASSLWGQDTDTQYF. The CDR3 region has the DNA TGCGCCAGCAGCTTGTGGGGACAGGATACAGATACGCAGTATTTT.

The chain carries TRBV11-3 and TRBJ2-2; 7 bases are shared with TRBD1. V was clipped by 5 bases and J by 6 bases; unmatched bases: 6. The germline V gene encodes CDR1 SGHNT and CDR2 YENEEA. The CDR3 runs to 14 residues. The CDR3 coding sequence is TGTGCCAGCAGCAACCACAGGGGCGCCGGGGAGCTGTTTTTT. Protein: CASSNHRGAGELFF.

This chain uses TRBV3-1 (or the pseudogene TRBV3-2) with TRBJ2-6, with 10 bases that match TRBD1. This CDR3 is built from 20 residues. The ends lost 4 bases at V and 0 bases at J; junction bases unmatched: 12. From germline, CDR1 is LGHDT and CDR2 YNNKEL (reference sequence). CDR3 bases: TGTGCCAGCAGCCGATCGCCGCCGGGGACAGGGGCCTCTGGGGCCAACGTCCTGACTTTC. The encoded protein is CASSRSPPGTGASGANVLTF.

The chain uses TRBV2 and TRBJ1-2, with a tentative D call TRBD1 (6 bases). With 6 bases removed from V and 3 bases from J, the gap between germline ends came to 11 bases. The CDR3 has 13 amino acids. Germline CDR1 SNHLY, CDR2 FYNNEI. Here the CDR3 reads CASSRQAYYGYTF. The CDR3 coding sequence is TGTGCCAGCAGCCGACAGGCTTACTATGGCTACACCTTC.

The rearrangement links TRBV5-8 to TRBJ2-2, with TRBD1 as a possible D gene (5 bases). V was cut by 4 bases and J by 1 base, with 11 bases left in between. This CDR3 has 15 amino acids. The germline gives CDR1 SGHTS, CDR2 YDEGEE. DNA of the CDR3: TGTGCCAGCAGCCTAGTGACAGTGAACACCGGGGAGCTGTTTTTT. It codes for CASSLVTVNTGELFF. Looking up the rest from reference TRBV5-8 and TRBJ2-2 gives the full variable domain: EAGVTQSPTHLIKTRGQQATLRCSPISGHTSVYWYQQALGLGLQFLLWYDEGEERNRGNFPPRFSGRQFPNYSSELNVNALELEDSALYLCASSLVTVNTGELFFGEGSRLTVL.

The chain employs TRBV27 and TRBJ2-2, with D possibly matching TRBD1 (6 bases). The germline V and J ends were trimmed by 5 bases and 6 bases, with 13 bases remaining between them. This CDR3 is built from 14 residues. From germline, CDR1 is MNHEY and CDR2 SMNVEV (reference sequence). The CDR3 region is CASSPTDRSGELFF. The CDR3 nucleotides are TGTGCCAGCAGTCCGACAGACAGGTCCGGGGAGCTGTTTTTT.